The entry below describes one TCR beta chain. This clonotype was detected many times. Its antigen target is currently unknown. Base-call qualities are not available, and no considerably larger clone is one nucleotide away. The CDR3 measures 16 amino acids from cysteine to phenylalanine. The DNA shown is the 48-base CDR3, in frame from base 1. Relative to germline, V is missing 5 bases and J is missing 3 bases, with 10 bases of the junction outside any gene match. CDR1 SGHTA and CDR2 FQGNSA are derived from the germline V gene. Data came from an Illumina HiSeq 1500. Using fastp trimming at Q25 and MiXCR clonotype assembly, TCRdb reanalyzed the public sequencing data and kept in-frame beta chains. Every entry covers one CDR3 protein and lists the most common genes and DNA from its rows. The sample has over 200,000 distinct CDR3 sequences on record, roughly 15% of them singletons. Around 9.5% of the sample rests with the top ten.

This sample was included in a study of T cell repertoires in cytomegalovirus infection (dated by TCRdb to about 2019). As for the study more broadly: Donor HLA type was relevant to the analysis, as public TCR beta signatures indicated carriage of CMV infection together with the matching HLA type.

What the study reported, not specific to this receptor: In both this cohort and an independent cohort of more than 350 donors, the cumulative frequency of public TCR beta family members distinguished carriers of CMV infection plus the relevant HLA type. The ex vivo response was dominated by HLA-C-restricted CMV-specific TCR beta clonotypes, which also provided the single most frequent clonotype in two of eight donors.

The receptor was isolated from a human donor in good health (CMV status not recorded). Some clones in this sample may be carry-over from other donors' samples. The rearrangement joined TRBV7-2 to TRBJ2-3, and TRBD2 matches 8 of the central bases. The specimen sequenced was PBMCs. The nucleotide sequence is TGTGCCAGCAGCCCCCTTTCGGGAGGGCAAACAGATACGCAGTATTTT. Its product reads: CASSPLSGGQTDTQYF.